This T cell receptor beta chain was profiled in a study of blood T cell repertoires in COVID-19. The germline CDR1 and CDR2 sequences are DFQATT and SNEGSKA (reference sequence). The V gene end was trimmed by 3 bases and the J gene end by 1 base; junction bases not matched to a gene: 4. The length of the CDR3 is 15 residues. Original processing methods: Cell counts per sample came from amplifying reference gene primers. Produced via immunoSEQ multiplex PCR; TCRdb's table is partial and in-frame only. Clone size and V and J calls were adopted from that table, with D and trimming inferred from the DNA. The sample holds roughly 83,000 clones, around 84% seen once. This clone was observed once.

The J gene is TRBJ2-1, the V gene TRBV20-1; 9 nucleotides align to TRBD1. The TCR originated in a man at least 80 years old with active or convalescent COVID-19. Sequenced input: peripheral blood. The CDR3 loop reads CSASRQGVSYNEQFF. The CDR3 region has the DNA TGCAGTGCTAGTAGACAGGGGGTTTCCTACAATGAGCAGTTCTTC.